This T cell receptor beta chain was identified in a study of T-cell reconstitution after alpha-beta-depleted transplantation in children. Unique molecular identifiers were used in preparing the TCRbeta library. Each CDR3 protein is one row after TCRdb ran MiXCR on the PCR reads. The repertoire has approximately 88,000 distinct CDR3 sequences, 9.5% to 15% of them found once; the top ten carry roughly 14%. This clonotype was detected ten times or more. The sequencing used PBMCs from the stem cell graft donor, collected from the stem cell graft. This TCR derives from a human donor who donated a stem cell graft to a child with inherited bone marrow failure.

The CDR3 coding sequence is TGTGCCAGCAGTTTGATGGAGGGGCGACGTGGGGAGCTGTTTTTT. Its protein is CASSLMEGRRGELFF. The rearrangement joins TRBV6-2 or TRBV6-3 to TRBJ2-2; a weak D match, TRBD2 (6 bases). Germline V gives CDR1 MNHEY, CDR2 SVGEGT. CDR3 length: 15 residues. V was shortened by 4 bases and J by 8 bases, with 17 bases between the two germline ends.